The 5 T cell receptor beta chains below all came from one sample that was sequenced in a study of molecular identifiers for immune sequencing clone quantification. TCRdb re-called the PCR reads with MiXCR, one entry per CDR3 protein. Here the sample spans approximately 680,000 distinct CDR3 sequences, about 25% being singletons. Sequences were obtained from naive CD8+ T cells from blood, with Jurkat cell RNA spiked in. As for subset: FACS-sorted CD8+CD4-CCR7+CD45RA+ naive T cells. The receptors were sampled from a human donor in good health. Some libraries in this study had Jurkat cell RNA spiked in.

This clonotype was detected ten times or more. The V call is TRBV7-2, the J call TRBJ2-7; possibly TRBD1 for D (6 bases). The CDR3 spans 15 residues. Deletions cut 5 bases from V and 3 bases from J, with 17 bases between. Germline assignment: CDR1 SGHTA and CDR2 FQGNSA. The CDR3 loop reads CASSQDRTDYYEQYF. As DNA, the CDR3 is TGTGCCAGCAGCCAAGACCGGACAGACTACTACGAGCAGTACTTC.

This clonotype was recorded many times. The chain is built from TRBV7-9 and TRBJ2-5, with 10 bases fitting TRBD1. The CDR3 is made up of 15 amino acids. Germline CDR1 reads SEHNR; CDR2 reads FQNEAQ (reference sequence). V was pared by 3 bases and J by 3 bases, with 4 bases of the junction left unmatched. The DNA of the CDR3 is TGTGCCAGCAGCTTCCCGGACAGGGGGGAAGAGACCCAGTACTTC. Amino acid sequence: CASSFPDRGEETQYF.

A note on this clonotype: A much larger clone differs by one base, so this may be a read error. This chain links TRBV4-3 with TRBJ1-4; D uncertain. CDR3 length equals 15 residues. In germline, CDR1 is LGHNA, CDR2 YSLEER. The CDR3 spells CASRHGTGINEKLFF. The CDR3 DNA is TGCGCCAGCCGCCATGGAACCGGGATTAATGAAAAACTGTTTTTT.

This chain connects TRBV12-3 or TRBV12-4 to TRBJ2-1; TRBD2 aligns across 8 bases. V was pared by 6 bases and J by 6 bases, with 10 bases of the junction left unmatched. The CDR3 has 15 residues. CDR3 in amino acids: CASSLTGLELNEQFF. The CDR3 region has the DNA TGTGCCAGCAGCCTTACGGGACTAGAGCTCAATGAGCAGTTCTTC.

This clonotype was seen at least ten times. The chain employs TRBV7-9 and TRBJ1-4; D is perhaps TRBD1 (5 bases). Per germline, CDR1 SEHNR and CDR2 FQNEAQ (reference sequence). This CDR3 comprises 14 residues. The V gene lost 3 bases and the J gene lost 7 bases, with 12 bases spanning the gap. As DNA, the CDR3 is TGTGCCAGCAGCTTCGTTGAGGGGTTTGAAAAACTGTTTTTT. Translating it yields CASSFVEGFEKLFF.